The present TCR beta chain was sequenced within a study of OX40 agonist ivuxolimab in advanced cancers. General notes on the study: Ivuxolimab was an agonistic, fully human IgG2 monoclonal antibody directed against OX40 (CD134), a costimulatory receptor. Intravenous ivuxolimab was administered to patients every 2 weeks at six dose levels: 0.01, 0.1, 0.3, 1.5, 3 and 10 mg/kg. Of the approximately 50 patients in dose escalation, 19 had hepatocellular carcinoma, approximately 15 had melanoma, 9 had renal cell carcinoma and 9 had head and neck cancer. In the dose-escalation cohort, roughly 80% of patients were male, and the mean age was approximately 60 years, with a range of roughly 20 to 79. Prior anti-PD-1, anti-PD-L1 or anti-CTLA-4 therapy was permitted, and checkpoint inhibitors had been received by about two fifths of dose-escalation patients. Partial responses were achieved by three dose-escalation patients, of whom one had hepatocellular carcinoma and two had cutaneous melanoma. The purpose of peripheral TCRbeta sequencing was to test whether ivuxolimab changed TCR sequence diversity and led to clonal T-cell expansion. The monotherapy dose-escalation portion (N ≈ 57 patients) of the phase I ivuxolimab trial is reported in the paper. Broader findings and caveats from the paper: At doses of 0.1 to 3.0 mg/kg, clonal expansion of both CD4+ and CD8+ T cells in blood was seen between baseline and week 6. After ivuxolimab, CD8+ T cells had more expanded clones than CD4+ T cells on average. Low levels of normalized T-cell clonal expansion were also shown by some nonresponding patients. The antigen specificity of the peripheral T cells that underwent clonal expansion was not determined. In the 0.1-3.0 mg/kg groups, partial responders had among the lowest normalized peripheral clonal expansion, particularly in CD8+ T cells.

To sequence the TCRbeta CDR3 region, genomic DNA was isolated from the sorted cells. The immunoSEQ Assay was used to sequence the TCRbeta CDR3 regions. The source is immuneACCESS, and TCRdb retained only in-frame sequences with V and J called. Part of the clones is not carried over; for the studies checked, unresolved V genes explain less than half of this, and the remainder is unexplained. For this sample there are about 71,000 clones; 81% appear just once. The ten largest clones represent roughly 4.7% of the sample. The trial excluded patients who had a history of autoimmune disease or were on systemic immunosuppression. Peripheral blood for TCR sequencing was drawn from every dose cohort at baseline, at cycle 4 day 1 and at cycle 7 day 1. Samples were obtained from an open-label, multicenter, first-in-human phase I dose-escalation trial of ivuxolimab. Adults with locally advanced or metastatic head and neck squamous cell, hepatocellular, melanoma or renal cell carcinoma were enrolled in the trial. Before TCR sequencing, CD4+ and CD8+ T cells were separately sorted from peripheral blood.

For this clone: Its antigen is currently not known. The record has no base qualities; no much larger clone is one base away.

V lost 1 base and J lost 4 bases; the stretch between them is 10 bases long. CDR1 and CDR2 were assigned from the germline V gene as SGHVS and FNYEAQ. From cysteine to phenylalanine, the CDR3 is 14 amino acids long. Solely the CDR3 DNA is kept, with 42 bases framed from the first base. The material sequenced was CD4+ or CD8+ T cells sorted from blood, taken in a trial of the OX40 agonist ivuxolimab. The sequence was collected from an adult with an advanced solid tumor such as melanoma, head and neck, liver or kidney cancer. The chain uses TRBV7-6 and TRBJ1-1; TRBD1 is perhaps the D gene, given 5 matching bases. The sequenced DNA: TGTGCCAGCAGCTTAGGGCAGGGACGCACTGAAGCTTTCTTT. Its translation is CASSLGQGRTEAFF.